This T cell receptor (beta chain) derives from a study of beta chain features in type 1 diabetes. Expressed TCRB transcripts were sequenced because the entire RNA isolate underwent reverse transcription. The repertoire was sequenced with immunoSEQ multiplex PCR; TCRdb's copy has only in-frame clones and lacks some. The table includes 860,000 or so clones, roughly a sixth detected once. The CDR3 contains 15 residues. Germline CDR1 and CDR2: MNHEY and SMNVEV (reference sequence). V dropped 3 bases and J dropped 4; count of bases not matched to a gene: 7. The source of this sequence is a woman under 30 in good health. The sequenced sample consisted of naive CD4+ T cells from blood. The chain uses TRBV27 and TRBJ2-5; 8 nucleotides align to TRBD2. The chain's CDR3 is CASSFSGRAPETQYF. Here the CDR3 DNA reads TGTGCCAGCAGTTTTTCCGGGAGGGCCCCAGAGACCCAGTACTTC.